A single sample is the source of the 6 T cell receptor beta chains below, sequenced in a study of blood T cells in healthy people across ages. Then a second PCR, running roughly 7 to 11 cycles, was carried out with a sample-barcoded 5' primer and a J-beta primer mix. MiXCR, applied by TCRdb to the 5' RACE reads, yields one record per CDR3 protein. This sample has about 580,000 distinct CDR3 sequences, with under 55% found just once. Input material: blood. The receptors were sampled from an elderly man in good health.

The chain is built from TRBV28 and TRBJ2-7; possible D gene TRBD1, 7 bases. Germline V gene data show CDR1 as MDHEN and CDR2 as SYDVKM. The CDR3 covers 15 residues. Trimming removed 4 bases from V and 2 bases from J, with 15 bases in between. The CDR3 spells CASSSRGAGTYEQYF. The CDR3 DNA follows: TGTGCCAGCAGTTCCAGGGGGGCGGGTACCTACGAGCAGTACTTC.

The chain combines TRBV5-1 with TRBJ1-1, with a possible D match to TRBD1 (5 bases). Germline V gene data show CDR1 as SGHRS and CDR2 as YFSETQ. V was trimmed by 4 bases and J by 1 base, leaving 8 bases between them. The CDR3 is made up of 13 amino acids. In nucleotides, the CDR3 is TGCGCCAGCAGCGGGGGACCGAACACTGAAGCTTTCTTT. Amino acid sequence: CASSGGPNTEAFF. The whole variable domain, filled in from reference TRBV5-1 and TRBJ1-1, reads KAGVTQTPRYLIKTRGQQVTLSCSPISGHRSVSWYQQTPGQGLQFLFEYFSETQRNKGNFPGRFSGRQFSNSRSEMNVSTLELGDSALYLCASSGGPNTEAFFGQGTRLTVV.

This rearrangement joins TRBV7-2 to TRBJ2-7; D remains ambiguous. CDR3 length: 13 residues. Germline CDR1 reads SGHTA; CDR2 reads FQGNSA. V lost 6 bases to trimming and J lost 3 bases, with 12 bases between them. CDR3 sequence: CASSSNPYYEQYF. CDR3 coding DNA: TGTGCCAGCAGTTCGAACCCCTACTACGAGCAGTACTTC.

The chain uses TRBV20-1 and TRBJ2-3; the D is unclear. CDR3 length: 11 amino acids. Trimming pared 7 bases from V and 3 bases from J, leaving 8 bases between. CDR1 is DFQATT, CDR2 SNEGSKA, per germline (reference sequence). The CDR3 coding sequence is TGCAGTGTGTGGAGTACAGATACGCAGTATTTT. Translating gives CSVWSTDTQYF.

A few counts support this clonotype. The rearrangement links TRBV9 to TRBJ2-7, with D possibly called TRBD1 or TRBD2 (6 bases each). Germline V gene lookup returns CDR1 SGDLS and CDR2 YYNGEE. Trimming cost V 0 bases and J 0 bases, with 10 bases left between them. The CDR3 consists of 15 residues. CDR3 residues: CASSVGGTHSYEQYF. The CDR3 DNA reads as TGTGCCAGCAGCGTAGGCGGGACACACTCCTACGAGCAGTACTTC.

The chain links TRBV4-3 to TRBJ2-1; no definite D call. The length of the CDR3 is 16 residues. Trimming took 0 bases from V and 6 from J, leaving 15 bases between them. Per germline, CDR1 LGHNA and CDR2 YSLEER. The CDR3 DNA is TGCGCCAGCAGCCAAGATCTTACCTGGGAAAGCAATGAGCAGTTCTTC. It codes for CASSQDLTWESNEQFF.